Included here is one T cell receptor (beta chain) sequence, with context. As yet, its antigen is unknown. This entry is derived from a study of cytomegalovirus exposure and HLA in healthy donors. The overall study: In an earlier analysis, 90 million to 130 million unique TCR beta sequences were found from approximately 190 million T cells. General study results and limits: An Asian-associated ancestry cluster reportedly showed fewer N-insertions than the roughly 670-donor mean in a later analysis. The likely origin of a cluster of highly shared sequence variants was a sequencing artifact.

V shed 5 bases and J shed 0 bases, with 11 bases lying between them. Looked up from germline, CDR1 is MNHEY and CDR2 is SMNVEV (reference sequence). This CDR3 has 15 amino acids. PCR was performed using 60 Vbeta and 13 Jbeta primers. The table came from immunoSEQ multiplex PCR; TCRdb's copy has only in-frame clones and leaves some out. In the table there are about 100,000 clones, about 70% of which are singletons. The sample was PBMCs. The rearrangement uses TRBV27 and TRBJ1-5, with a tentative D call TRBD1 (6 bases). The sequence was collected from a woman aged 18-29 years in good health and CMV-seropositive. The CDR3 coding sequence is TGTGCCAGCAGTGACAGGCCCACTAGCAATCAGCCCCAGCATTTT. It yields the protein CASSDRPTSNQPQHF.